The subject of this entry is one T cell receptor beta chain. Its target is unknown. This specimen belongs to a study of T cell responses to AZD1222 COVID-19 vaccine. On the study more broadly: Samples with a second dose at about 4 or about 12 weeks were pooled together.

V was pared by 2 bases and J by 5 bases, with 15 bases between. This CDR3 is 15 amino acids long. CDR1 is SGHRS, CDR2 YFSETQ, per germline. Repertoires were generated with immunoSEQ multiplex PCR, while TCRdb's copy carries only in-frame clones and drops some. The sample consists of over 120,000 clones, 92% of them appearing once. General study results and limits: Spike was spanned by vaccine-associated CD4 TCRs, with dominance at 160-218 and 743-854. At baseline, seropositivity was found in only a handful of AZD1222 recipients. White British ancestry dominated among donors, who included more females, and clonal diversity was possibly underestimated.

The source material was peripheral blood, sampled on day 0 of AZD1222 vaccination. The TCR was taken from an adult in good health. The chain is built from TRBV5-1 and TRBJ2-3; no clear D. In DNA form, the CDR3 reads TGCGCCAGCAGCTTTTCTTTCCAGGTCATAGATACGCAGTATTTT. This gives the protein CASSFSFQVIDTQYF.